This T cell receptor beta chain was observed in a study of blood T cell repertoires in COVID-19. Trimming pared 4 bases from V and 1 base from J, leaving 14 bases between. The germline V gene encodes CDR1 SGDLS and CDR2 YYNGEE. The CDR3 loop spans 15 amino acids. Original handling: Counts of nucleated cells, estimated from reference gene primer amplification, were obtained. Sequencing was performed with immunoSEQ multiplex PCR; in TCRdb, only in-frame clones are kept and a portion is missing. Clone size and V and J calls were adopted from that table, with D and trimming inferred from the DNA. The repertoire holds some 83,000 clones, with approximately 90% as singletons.

The sequence came from a man between 60 and 70 years old with acute or convalescent COVID-19. The sample taken for sequencing was peripheral blood. The rearrangement uses TRBV9 and TRBJ1-2; D not certain. This CDR3 reads CASSPRDSNNYGYTF. The CDR3 nucleotides are TGTGCCAGCAGCCCACGGGATTCCAATAACTATGGCTACACCTTC.